This paragraph reports one TCR beta chain. Its antigen specificity is not known. Base qualities were left out, and no much larger clone turns up one base away. The immunoSEQ Assay, a bias-controlled multiplex PCR, was used to amplify TCRbeta CDR3 regions from genomic DNA. As for how the authors treated the data: Within the assay, amplification of reference gene primers was used to estimate how many nucleated cells each sample contained. To quantify the absolute abundance of each unique TCRbeta CDR3 rearrangement, sequence reads were collapsed and filtered. Productive Simpson clonality was computed per sample as the square root of Simpson's diversity index over productive rearrangements. In its TCRdb copy, this immuneACCESS table keeps in-frame sequences only and misses some clones. Where compared with another copy, unresolved V genes explain less than half of these, and the others have no known cause. V, J and clone size reflect that table, while D and trimming were determined from the DNA. A total of more than 110,000 clones appear in this sample, about nine tenths of them only once. The ten largest clonotypes hold roughly a tenth of the sample.

This entry belongs to a study of blood T cell repertoires in COVID-19 (dated by TCRdb to 2018 to 2021). Background on the whole study: The collaborator samples originated in the United States, Italy and Spain and spanned the acute and convalescent phases of COVID-19. The material from the prospective study consisted of cDNA or gDNA derived from T cells, B-cell-depleted T cells, or PBMCs. Subjects who had been exposed to COVID-19, were actively infected with it, or had recovered from it provided the deeply sampled blood TCRbeta repertoires that made up the dataset. The repertoires were made available in a free public database intended to serve as a resource for research on the immune response to SARS-CoV-2. The samples were drawn from the first 160 participants of the ongoing ImmuneRACE study and from 950 to 1,500 subjects provided by 6 global collaborators. Nearly every sample came with metadata listing a de-identified subject ID, COVID-19 status, age in years and sex. HLA class I and class II types, where available, came from metadata supplied by the sample provider rather than from assay-based typing. Beyond this particular receptor, the publication reports: The quantity of clinical and demographic metadata differed by source and by participant and was supplied without curation.

Whole blood was collected in K2EDTA tubes by collaborating institutions according to the institutions' own protocols. For TCRbeta analysis, collaborator samples were shipped as frozen whole blood, as isolated PBMCs, or as DNA extracted from either sample type. The specimen sequenced was peripheral blood. The receptor comes from a man in his fifties with active or convalescent COVID-19.

The CDR3 protein: CASSLGGGNTGELFF. The sequence in DNA is TGTGCCAGCAGCCTCGGGGGGGGAAACACCGGGGAGCTGTTTTTT. This sequence uses TRBV7-9 and TRBJ2-2; a stretch of 8 junction bases matches TRBD2. Trimming takes 5 bases off V and 2 bases off J; junction bases not matched to a gene: 4. In the germline V gene (reference sequence), CDR1 corresponds to SEHNR and CDR2 to FQNEAQ. Counted from cysteine to phenylalanine, this CDR3 has 15 amino acids. The CDR3 DNA has 45 bases and is translated from base 1.